This T cell receptor (beta chain) was sequenced during a study of blood T cell repertoires in COVID-19. Whole-study context: Donors in the United States, Italy and Spain gave samples during acute or convalescent COVID-19. PBMCs, B-cell-depleted T cells, or T cells provided the cDNA or gDNA that made up the material.

With V trimmed by 4 bases and J by 7 bases, 3 bases remained unmatched. The CDR3 extends over 14 amino acids. CDR1 and CDR2 from the germline V gene are LGHDT and YNNKEL (reference sequence). Original methodology: Estimated nucleated cell counts came from reference gene primer amplification. The repertoire was sequenced with immunoSEQ multiplex PCR; TCRdb's copy has only in-frame clones and lacks some. Clone size and the V and J calls come from that table; the DNA yielded D and trimming. The sample holds approximately 130,000 clones; around 83% are singletons and the top ten take 3.5% to 5%. The chain employs TRBV3-1 (or the pseudogene TRBV3-2) and TRBJ2-2; 10 bases match TRBD2. This receptor was identified in a human donor in a cohort sampled during active COVID-19. The sample consisted of peripheral blood. CDR3 region: CASSRLAGHGELFF. The CDR3 DNA reads TGTGCCAGCAGCCGACTAGCGGGCCACGGGGAGCTGTTTTTT.